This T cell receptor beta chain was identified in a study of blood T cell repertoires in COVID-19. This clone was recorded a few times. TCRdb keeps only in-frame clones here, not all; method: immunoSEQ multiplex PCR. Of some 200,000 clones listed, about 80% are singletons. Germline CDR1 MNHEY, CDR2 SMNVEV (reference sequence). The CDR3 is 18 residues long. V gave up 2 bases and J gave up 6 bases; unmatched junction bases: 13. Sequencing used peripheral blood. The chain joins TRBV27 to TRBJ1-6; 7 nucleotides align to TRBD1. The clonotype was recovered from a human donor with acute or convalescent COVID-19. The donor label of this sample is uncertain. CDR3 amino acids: CASSLHAVEGASNSPLHF. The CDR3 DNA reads TGTGCCAGCAGTTTACATGCGGTGGAGGGGGCAAGTAATTCACCCCTCCACTTT.